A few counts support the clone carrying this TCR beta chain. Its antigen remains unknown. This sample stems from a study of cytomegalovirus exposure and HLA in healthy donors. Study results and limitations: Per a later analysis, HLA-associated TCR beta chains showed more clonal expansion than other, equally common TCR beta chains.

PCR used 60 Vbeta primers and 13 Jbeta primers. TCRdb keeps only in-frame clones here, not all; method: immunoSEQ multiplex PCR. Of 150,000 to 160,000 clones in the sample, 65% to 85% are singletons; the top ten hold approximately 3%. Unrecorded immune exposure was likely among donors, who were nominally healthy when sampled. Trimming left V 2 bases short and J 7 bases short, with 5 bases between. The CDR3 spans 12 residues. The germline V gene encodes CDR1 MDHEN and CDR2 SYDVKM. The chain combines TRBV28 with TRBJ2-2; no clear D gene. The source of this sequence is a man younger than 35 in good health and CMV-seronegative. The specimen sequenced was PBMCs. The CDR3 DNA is TGTGCCAGCAGTTTACTAGGCGGGGAGCTGTTTTTT. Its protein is CASSLLGGELFF.